This TCR beta chain was captured by sequencing in a study of cytomegalovirus exposure and HLA in healthy donors. Study-level findings and limits: According to an earlier analysis, most TCR beta V segments yielded productive rearrangements about 90% or about 30% of the time.

Researchers ran the PCR with 60 Vbeta and 13 Jbeta primers. Clones were read by immunoSEQ multiplex PCR, and TCRdb kept only the in-frame ones, dropping some. The data hold about 170,000 clones, with 75% to 85% observed a single time. The CDR3 has 14 amino acids. Between the trimmed V and J ends, which lost 0 bases and 6 bases, there was a span of 13 bases. Germline V gives CDR1 SGDLS, CDR2 YYNGEE. This clone was seen more than once but under ten times. What it recognizes is unknown. The chain joins TRBV9 to TRBJ2-7; D is perhaps TRBD2 (5 bases). Sequences were obtained from PBMCs. This clonotype originated in a woman between 50 and 59 years old in good health and CMV-seropositive. The CDR3 DNA reads as TGTGCCAGCAGCGTAGGAGGAGGCGAACGCGAGCAGTACTTC. It is translated as CASSVGGGEREQYF.